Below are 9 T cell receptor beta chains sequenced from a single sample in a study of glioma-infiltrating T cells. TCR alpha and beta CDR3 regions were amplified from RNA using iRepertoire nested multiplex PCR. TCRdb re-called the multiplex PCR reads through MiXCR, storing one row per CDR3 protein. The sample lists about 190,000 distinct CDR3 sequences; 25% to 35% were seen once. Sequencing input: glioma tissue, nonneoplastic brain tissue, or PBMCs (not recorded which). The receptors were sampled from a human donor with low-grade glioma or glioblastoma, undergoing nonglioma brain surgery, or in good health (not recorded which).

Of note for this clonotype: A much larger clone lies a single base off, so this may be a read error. The CDR3 reads CSVLAGGTRELFF. CDR3 nucleotides: TGCAGCGTTCTAGCGGGAGGCACCAGGGAGCTGTTTTTT. The V and J genes are TRBV29-1 and TRBJ2-2; 11 bases are a match to TRBD2. Looked up from germline, CDR1 is SQVTM and CDR2 is ANQGSEA. This CDR3 contains 13 residues.

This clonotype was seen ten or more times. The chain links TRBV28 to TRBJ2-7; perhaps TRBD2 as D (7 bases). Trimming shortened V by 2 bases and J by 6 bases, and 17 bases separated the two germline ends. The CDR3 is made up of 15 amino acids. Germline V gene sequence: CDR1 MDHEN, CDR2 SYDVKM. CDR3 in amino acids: CASSLGGGATAEQYF. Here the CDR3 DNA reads TGTGCCAGCAGTTTAGGTGGGGGGGCGACCGCCGAGCAGTACTTC.

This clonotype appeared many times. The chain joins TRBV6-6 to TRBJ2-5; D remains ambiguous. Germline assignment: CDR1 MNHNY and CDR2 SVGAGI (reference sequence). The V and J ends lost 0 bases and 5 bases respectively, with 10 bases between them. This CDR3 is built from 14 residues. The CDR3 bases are TGTGCCAGCAGTTACTCGATGGAGATGGAGACCCAGTACTTC. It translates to CASSYSMEMETQYF.

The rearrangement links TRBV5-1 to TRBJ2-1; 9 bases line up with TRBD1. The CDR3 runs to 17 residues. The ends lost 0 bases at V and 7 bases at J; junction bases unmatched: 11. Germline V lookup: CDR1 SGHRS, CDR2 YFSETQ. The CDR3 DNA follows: TGCGCCAGCAGCTTGGGGGCCGGGACAGGGTCAAGGAATGAGCAGTTCTTC. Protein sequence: CASSLGAGTGSRNEQFF. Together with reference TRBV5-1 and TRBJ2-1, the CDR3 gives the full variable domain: KAGVTQTPRYLIKTRGQQVTLSCSPISGHRSVSWYQQTPGQGLQFLFEYFSETQRNKGNFPGRFSGRQFSNSRSEMNVSTLELGDSALYLCASSLGAGTGSRNEQFFGPGTRLTVL.

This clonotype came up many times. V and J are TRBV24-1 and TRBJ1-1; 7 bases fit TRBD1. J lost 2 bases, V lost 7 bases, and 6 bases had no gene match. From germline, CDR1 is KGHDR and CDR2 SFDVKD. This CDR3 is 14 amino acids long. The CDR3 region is CATSRTGPNTEAFF. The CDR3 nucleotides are TGTGCCACCAGCAGGACAGGACCCAACACTGAAGCTTTCTTT.

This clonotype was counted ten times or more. CDR3 in DNA: TGCAGTGCTAGAGACGGAGGAGGGCGCACAGATACGCAGTATTTT. Amino acids: CSARDGGGRTDTQYF. The V and J genes are TRBV20-1 and TRBJ2-3; TRBD2 is a possible D gene (6 bases). The CDR3 contains 15 residues. V lost 0 bases, J lost 1 base, and 11 bases lay in between. In germline, CDR1 is DFQATT, CDR2 SNEGSKA (reference sequence).

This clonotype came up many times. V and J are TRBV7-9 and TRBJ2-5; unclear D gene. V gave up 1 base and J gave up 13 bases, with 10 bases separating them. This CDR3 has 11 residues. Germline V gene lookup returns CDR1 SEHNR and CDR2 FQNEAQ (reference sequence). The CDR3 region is CASSLDSVSYF. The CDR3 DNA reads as TGTGCCAGCAGCTTAGATTCTGTTTCGTACTTC.

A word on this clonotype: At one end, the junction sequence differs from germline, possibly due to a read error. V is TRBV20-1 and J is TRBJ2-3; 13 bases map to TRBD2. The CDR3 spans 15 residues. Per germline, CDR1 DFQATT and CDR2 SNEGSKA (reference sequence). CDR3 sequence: CSGSRTSGSIDTQYF. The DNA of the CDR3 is TGCAGTGGTAGCAGGACTAGCGGGAGCATAGATACGCAGTATTTT.

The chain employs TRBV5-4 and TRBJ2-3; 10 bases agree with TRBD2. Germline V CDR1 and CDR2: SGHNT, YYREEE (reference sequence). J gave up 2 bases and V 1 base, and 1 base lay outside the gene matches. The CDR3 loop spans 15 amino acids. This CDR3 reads CASSLTSGDTDTQYF. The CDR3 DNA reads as TGTGCCAGCAGCTTGACTAGCGGGGACACAGATACGCAGTATTTT.